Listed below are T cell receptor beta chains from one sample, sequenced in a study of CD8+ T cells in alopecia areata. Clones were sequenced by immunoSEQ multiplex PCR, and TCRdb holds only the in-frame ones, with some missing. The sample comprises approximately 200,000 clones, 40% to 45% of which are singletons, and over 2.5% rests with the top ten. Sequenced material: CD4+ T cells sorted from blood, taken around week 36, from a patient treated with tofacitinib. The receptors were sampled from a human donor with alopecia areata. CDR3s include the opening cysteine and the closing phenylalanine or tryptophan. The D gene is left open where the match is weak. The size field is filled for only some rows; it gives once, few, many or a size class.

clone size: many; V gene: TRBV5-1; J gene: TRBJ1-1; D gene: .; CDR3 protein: CASSLLVDTEAFF; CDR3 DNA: TGCGCCAGCAGCTTGTTAGTGGACACTGAAGCTTTCTTT
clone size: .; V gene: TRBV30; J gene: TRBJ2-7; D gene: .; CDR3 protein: CAWSVWQVNEQYF; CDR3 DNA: TGTGCCTGGAGTGTGTGGCAAGTTAACGAGCAGTACTTC
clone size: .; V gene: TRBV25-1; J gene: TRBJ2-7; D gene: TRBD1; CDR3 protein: CASRRTGVSYEQYF; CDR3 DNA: TGTGCCAGCAGAAGGACAGGGGTCTCCTACGAGCAGTACTTC
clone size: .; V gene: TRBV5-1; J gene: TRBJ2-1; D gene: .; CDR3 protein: CASSPTASSYNEQFF; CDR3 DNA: TGCGCCAGCAGCCCTACAGCCAGCTCCTACAATGAGCAGTTCTTC
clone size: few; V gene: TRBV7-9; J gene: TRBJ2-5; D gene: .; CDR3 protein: CASSLRNLGVQETQYF; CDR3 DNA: TGTGCCAGCAGCCTTCGAAACCTAGGGGTTCAAGAGACCCAGTACTTC
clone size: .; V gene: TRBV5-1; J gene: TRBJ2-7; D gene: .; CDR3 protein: CASRPDSGGLGSEQYF; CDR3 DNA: TGCGCCAGCAGACCTGACAGCGGAGGGCTCGGCTCCGAGCAGTACTTC
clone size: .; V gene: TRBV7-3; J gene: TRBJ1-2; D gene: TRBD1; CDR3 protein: CASSLTGANYGYTF; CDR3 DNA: TGTGCCAGCAGCTTGACAGGGGCTAACTATGGCTACACCTTC
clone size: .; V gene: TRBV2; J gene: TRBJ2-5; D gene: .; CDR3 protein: CASSEDVVGTQYF; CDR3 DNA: TGTGCCAGCAGTGAAGATGTAGTCGGGACCCAGTACTTC
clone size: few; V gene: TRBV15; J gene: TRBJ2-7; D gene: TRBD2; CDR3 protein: CATSRQPPGGSSYEQYF; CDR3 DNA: TGTGCCACCAGCAGACAGCCACCCGGGGGGAGCTCCTACGAGCAGTACTTC
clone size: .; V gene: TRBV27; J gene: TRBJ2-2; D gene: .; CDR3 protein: CASTRGEVNGELFF; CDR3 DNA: TGTGCCAGCACCCGAGGGGAGGTGAACGGGGAGCTGTTTTTT
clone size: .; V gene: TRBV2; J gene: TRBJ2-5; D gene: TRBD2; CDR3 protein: CASSVDRRWTSEETQYF; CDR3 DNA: TGTGCCAGCAGTGTAGACAGACGTTGGACTAGCGAAGAGACCCAGTACTTC
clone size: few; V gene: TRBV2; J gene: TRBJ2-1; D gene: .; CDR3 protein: CASKEPGEQFF; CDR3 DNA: TGTGCCAGCAAGGAGCCGGGTGAGCAGTTCTTC
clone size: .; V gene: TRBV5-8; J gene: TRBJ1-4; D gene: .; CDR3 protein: CASSLGIRESNEKLFF; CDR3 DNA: TGTGCCAGCAGCTTGGGAATCCGGGAGTCTAATGAAAAACTGTTTTTT
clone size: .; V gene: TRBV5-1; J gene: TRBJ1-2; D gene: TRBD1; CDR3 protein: CASSAGQGYGYTF; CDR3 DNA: TGCGCCAGCAGCGCGGGACAGGGCTATGGCTACACCTTC
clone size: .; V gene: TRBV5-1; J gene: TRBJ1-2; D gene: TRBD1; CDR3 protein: CASSPTGTGAGGYTF; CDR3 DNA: TGCGCCAGCAGCCCCACCGGGACAGGGGCTGGTGGCTACACCTTC
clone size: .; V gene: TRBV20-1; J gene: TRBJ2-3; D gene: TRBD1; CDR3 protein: CSARGDRTAF; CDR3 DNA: TGCAGCGCCCGAGGGGACAGGACCGCTTTT
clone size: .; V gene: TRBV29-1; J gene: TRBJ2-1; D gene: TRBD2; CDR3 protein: CSGGDQLAAYNEQFF; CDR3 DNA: TGCAGCGGCGGGGACCAGCTAGCGGCCTACAATGAGCAGTTCTTC
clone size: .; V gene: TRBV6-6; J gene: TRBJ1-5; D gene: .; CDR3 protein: CASNGQNLPRSQPQHF; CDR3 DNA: TGTGCCAGCAATGGACAAAACCTACCACGAAGTCAGCCCCAGCATTTT
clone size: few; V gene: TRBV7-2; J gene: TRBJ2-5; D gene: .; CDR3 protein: CASSSTFGAAGRETQYF; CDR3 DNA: TGTGCCAGCAGCTCTACATTTGGTGCGGCAGGGCGGGAGACCCAGTACTTC
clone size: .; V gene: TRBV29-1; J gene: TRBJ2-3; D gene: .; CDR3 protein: CSGGTTPDTQYF; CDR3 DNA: TGCAGCGGGGGGACAACACCAGATACGCAGTATTTT
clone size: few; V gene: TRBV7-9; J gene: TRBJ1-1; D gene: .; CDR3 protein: CASSAAVMNTEAFF; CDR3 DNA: TGTGCCAGCAGCGCCGCCGTAATGAACACTGAAGCTTTCTTT
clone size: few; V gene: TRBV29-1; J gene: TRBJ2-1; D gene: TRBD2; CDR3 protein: CSKREANNEQFF; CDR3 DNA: TGCAGTAAGCGGGAGGCCAACAATGAGCAGTTCTTC
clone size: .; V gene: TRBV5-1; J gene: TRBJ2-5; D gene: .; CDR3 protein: CASSRDNQETQYF; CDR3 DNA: TGCGCCAGCAGCCGGGACAATCAAGAGACCCAGTACTTC
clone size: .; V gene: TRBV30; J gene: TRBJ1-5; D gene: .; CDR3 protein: CAWSGLGFNQPQHF; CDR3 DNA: TGTGCCTGGAGTGGGTTAGGGTTCAATCAGCCCCAGCATTTT
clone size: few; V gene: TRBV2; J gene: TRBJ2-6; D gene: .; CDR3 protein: CASSETANVLTF; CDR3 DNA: TGTGCCAGCAGTGAGACGGCTAACGTCCTGACTTTC
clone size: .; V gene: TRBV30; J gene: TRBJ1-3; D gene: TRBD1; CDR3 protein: CAWSRTGNSGNTIYF; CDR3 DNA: TGTGCCTGGAGTAGGACAGGGAATTCTGGAAACACCATATATTTT
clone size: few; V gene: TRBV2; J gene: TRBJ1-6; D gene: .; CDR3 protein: CASSAGFNSPLHF; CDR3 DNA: TGTGCCAGCAGTGCGGGGTTCAATTCACCCCTCCACTTT
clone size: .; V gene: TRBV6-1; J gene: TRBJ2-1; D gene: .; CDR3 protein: CASSERGYNEQFF; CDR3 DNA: TGTGCCAGCAGTGAACGGGGGTACAATGAGCAGTTCTTC
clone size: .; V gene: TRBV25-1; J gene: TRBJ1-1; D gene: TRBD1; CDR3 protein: CASIIGGADSSEAFF; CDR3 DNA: TGTGCCAGCATTATAGGGGGCGCAGATAGCTCTGAAGCTTTCTTT
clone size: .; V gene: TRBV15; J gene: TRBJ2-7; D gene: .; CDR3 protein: CATSRGEGSRYEQYF; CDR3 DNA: TGTGCCACCAGCAGAGGAGAGGGATCGCGCTACGAGCAGTACTTC
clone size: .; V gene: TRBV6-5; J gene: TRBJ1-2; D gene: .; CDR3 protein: CASSYSRVLSNYGYTF; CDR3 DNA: TGTGCCAGCAGTTACTCCAGGGTTTTATCCAACTATGGCTACACCTTC
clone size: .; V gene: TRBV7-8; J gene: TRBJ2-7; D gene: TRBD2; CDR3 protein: CASSPRTSEYEQYF; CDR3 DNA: TGTGCCAGCAGCCCCCGGACTAGCGAGTACGAGCAGTACTTC
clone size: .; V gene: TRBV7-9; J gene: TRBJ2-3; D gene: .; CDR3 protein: CASTTNYSPTDTQYF; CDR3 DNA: TGTGCCAGCACGACTAACTATAGCCCTACAGATACGCAGTATTTT
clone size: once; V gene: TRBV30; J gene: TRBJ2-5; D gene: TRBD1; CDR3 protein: CAWSGGQGRRGAQYF; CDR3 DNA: TGTGCCTGGAGTGGAGGACAGGGTCGCCGAGGGGCCCAGTACTTC
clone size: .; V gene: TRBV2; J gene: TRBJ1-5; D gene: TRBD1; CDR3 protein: CASSYDRVQPQHF; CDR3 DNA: TGTGCCAGCAGTTACGACAGGGTTCAGCCCCAGCATTTT
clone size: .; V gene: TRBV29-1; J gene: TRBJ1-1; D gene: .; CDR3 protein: CSVQVDNMNTEAFF; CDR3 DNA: TGCAGCGTCCAAGTGGACAACATGAACACTGAAGCTTTCTTT
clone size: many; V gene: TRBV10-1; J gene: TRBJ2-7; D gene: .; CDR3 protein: CARGQSTFYEQYF; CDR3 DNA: TGCGCCAGAGGACAGAGTACTTTCTACGAGCAGTACTTC
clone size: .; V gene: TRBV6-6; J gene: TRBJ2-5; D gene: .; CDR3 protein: CASISGRAAYQETQYF; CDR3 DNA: TGTGCCAGCATCTCCGGGCGGGCGGCCTACCAAGAGACCCAGTACTTC
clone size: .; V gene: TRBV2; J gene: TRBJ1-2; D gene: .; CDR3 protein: CASDLSGVDGYTF; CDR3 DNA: TGTGCCAGCGATTTATCAGGAGTCGATGGCTACACCTTC
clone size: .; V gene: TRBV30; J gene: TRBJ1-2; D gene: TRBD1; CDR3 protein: CAWNREGAYTF; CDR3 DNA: TGTGCCTGGAATAGAGAGGGGGCCTACACCTTC
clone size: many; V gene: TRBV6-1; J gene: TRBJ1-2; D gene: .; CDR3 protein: CASSFGLSYTF; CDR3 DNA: TGTGCCAGCAGTTTTGGGCTGAGCTACACCTTC
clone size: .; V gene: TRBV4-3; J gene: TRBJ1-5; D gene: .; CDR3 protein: CASSQTGNSNQPQHF; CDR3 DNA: TGCGCCAGCAGCCAAACGGGGAATAGCAATCAGCCCCAGCATTTT
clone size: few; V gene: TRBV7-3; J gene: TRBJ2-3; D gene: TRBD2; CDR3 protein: CASSHGTSGIDTQYF; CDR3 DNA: TGTGCCAGCAGCCACGGGACTAGCGGGATTGATACGCAGTATTTT
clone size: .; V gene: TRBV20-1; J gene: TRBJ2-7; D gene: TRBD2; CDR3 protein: CSASSGRAF; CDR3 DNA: TGCAGTGCTAGTAGCGGGAGAGCCTTC
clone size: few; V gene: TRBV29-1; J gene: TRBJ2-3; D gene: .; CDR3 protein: CSVDLDSDTQYF; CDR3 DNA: TGCAGCGTTGACCTCGATTCAGATACGCAGTATTTT
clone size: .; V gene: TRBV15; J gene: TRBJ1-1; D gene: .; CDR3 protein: CATSTIRGMRTEAFF; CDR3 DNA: TGTGCCACCAGCACCATCCGGGGAATGCGGACTGAAGCTTTCTTT
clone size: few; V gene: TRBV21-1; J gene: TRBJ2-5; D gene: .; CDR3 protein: CASSKGPSGRGETQYF; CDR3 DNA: TGTGCCAGCAGCAAAGGGCCGAGCGGGAGAGGAGAGACCCAGTACTTC
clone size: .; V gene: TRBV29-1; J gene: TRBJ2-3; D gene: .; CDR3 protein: CSVGDSADTQYF; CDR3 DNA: TGCAGCGTGGGTGATAGCGCAGATACGCAGTATTTT
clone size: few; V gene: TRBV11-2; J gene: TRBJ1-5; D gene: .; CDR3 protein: CASSAGLGNQPQHF; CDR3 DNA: TGTGCCAGCAGCGCGGGACTTGGCAATCAGCCCCAGCATTTT
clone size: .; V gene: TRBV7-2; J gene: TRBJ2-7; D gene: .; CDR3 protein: CASSPLSPSSYEQYF; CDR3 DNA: TGTGCCAGCAGCCCTCTTAGCCCCAGCTCCTACGAGCAGTACTTC
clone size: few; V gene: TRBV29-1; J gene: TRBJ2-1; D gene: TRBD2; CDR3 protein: CSVLRTSGTVDEQFF; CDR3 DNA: TGCAGCGTTCTTAGGACTAGCGGGACCGTCGATGAGCAGTTCTTC
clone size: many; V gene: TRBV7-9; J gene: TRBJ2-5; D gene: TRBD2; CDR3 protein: CASSSRGRERPPETQYF; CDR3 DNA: TGTGCCAGCAGCTCCCGAGGGCGGGAGAGGCCCCCAGAGACCCAGTACTTC
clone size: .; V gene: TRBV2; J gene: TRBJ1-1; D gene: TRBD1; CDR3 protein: CASRRQGANEAFF; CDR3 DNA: TGTGCCAGCAGGAGACAGGGGGCGAATGAAGCTTTCTTT
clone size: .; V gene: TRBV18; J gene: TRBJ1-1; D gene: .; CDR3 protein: CASSPGGRTAEAFF; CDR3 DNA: TGTGCCAGCTCACCAGGGGGGAGAACGGCTGAAGCTTTCTTT
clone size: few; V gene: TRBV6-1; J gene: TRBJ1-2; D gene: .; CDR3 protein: CASSVQGYGYTF; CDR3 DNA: TGTGCCAGCAGTGTTCAGGGGTATGGCTACACCTTC
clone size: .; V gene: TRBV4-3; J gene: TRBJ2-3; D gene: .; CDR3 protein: CASSQDYTHKSDTQYF; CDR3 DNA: TGCGCCAGCAGCCAAGATTATACACATAAATCCGATACGCAGTATTTT
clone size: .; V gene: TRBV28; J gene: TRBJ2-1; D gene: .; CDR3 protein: CASSVAVYNEQFF; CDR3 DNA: TGTGCCAGCAGCGTAGCGGTCTACAATGAGCAGTTCTTC
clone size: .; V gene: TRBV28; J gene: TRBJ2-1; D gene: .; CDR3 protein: CASSLAAGPYNEQFF; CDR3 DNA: TGTGCCAGCAGTTTAGCGGCGGGACCCTACAATGAGCAGTTCTTC
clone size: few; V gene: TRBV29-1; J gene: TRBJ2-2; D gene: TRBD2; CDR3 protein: CSVFPSGSITGELFF; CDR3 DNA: TGCAGCGTTTTCCCTAGCGGGAGCATCACCGGGGAGCTGTTTTTT
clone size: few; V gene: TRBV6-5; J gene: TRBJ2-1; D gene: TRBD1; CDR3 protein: CASSRTGGGEQFF; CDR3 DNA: TGTGCCAGCAGTCGGACAGGGGGCGGTGAGCAGTTCTTC